The text below deals with one T cell receptor beta chain. This entry belongs to a study of blood T cell repertoires in COVID-19. Turning to the study itself: The United States, Italy and Spain supplied acute and convalescent COVID-19 samples. In each case, the material was cDNA or gDNA derived from T cells, B-cell-depleted T cells, or PBMCs.

Recruits, aged about 18 to 95 years, lived in 24 US areas. Germline CDR1 reads SQVTM; CDR2 reads ANQGSEA. The CDR3 spans 13 residues. V lost 4 bases and J lost 3; bases outside the gene matches: 5. The protocol was immunoSEQ multiplex PCR, while the TCRdb copy is restricted to in-frame clones and leaves out a portion. Among 350,000 to 550,000 clones, roughly 85% were seen once, and the ten largest hold just under 2%. Sequenced input: PBMCs or T cells enriched from blood (not recorded which). The chain has TRBV29-1 and TRBJ2-7, with 8 bases fitting TRBD1. This TCR was sampled from a woman aged 18 to 35 with acute COVID-19. CDR3 protein: CSVVGQGGYEQYF. DNA of the CDR3: TGCAGCGTTGTTGGACAGGGAGGCTACGAGCAGTACTTC.